Listed here are 32 T cell receptor beta chains from one sample, sequenced in a study of cytomegalovirus exposure and HLA in healthy donors. The method was immunoSEQ multiplex PCR; TCRdb's version includes in-frame clones alone and lacks a portion of them. This table holds about 400,000 clones, 80% to 90% found once. Sequencing was carried out using PBMCs. These TCRs come from a woman between 18 and 29 years old in good health and CMV-seronegative.

This clone appeared once. This sample includes further DNA sequences coding for the same CDR3. This chain links TRBV4-1 with TRBJ1-5; D unclear. This CDR3 comprises 14 residues. Germline loops: CDR1 MGHRA, CDR2 YSYEKL. Between the trimmed V and J ends, which lost 1 base and 7 bases, there was a span of 11 bases. CDR3 DNA sequence: TGCGCCAGCAGCCAAGTAACGGGAGGGCAGCCCCAGCATTTT. Its protein is CASSQVTGGQPQHF.

The chain recombines TRBV5-1 with TRBJ2-5, with 8 positions matching TRBD1. The CDR3 has 14 residues. J lost 5 bases, V lost 4 bases, and 7 bases had no gene match. Per germline, CDR1 SGHRS and CDR2 YFSETQ. The CDR3 nucleotides are TGCGCCAGCAGCAACCGACAGGGGAGGGAGACCCAGTACTTC. Translating it yields CASSNRQGRETQYF.

This clone was seen a single time. This chain uses TRBV5-4 with TRBJ1-1, with 7 bases matching TRBD1. CDR1 is SGHNT, CDR2 YYREEE, per germline (reference sequence). V shed 5 bases, J shed 6 bases, and the junction held 22 bases outside the gene matches. There are 18 residues in the CDR3. Written as DNA, the CDR3 is TGTGCCAGCAGTTCCGGGACAGTCTTTCCCCATGAACCCCCTGAAGCTTTCTTT. Translated: CASSSGTVFPHEPPEAFF.

The chain couples TRBV7-9 to TRBJ2-7, with TRBD1 identical over 10 bases. Germline V gene data show CDR1 as SEHNR and CDR2 as FQNEAQ (reference sequence). J gave up 5 bases and V 7 bases, and 11 bases lay outside the gene matches. This CDR3 is built from 15 residues. CDR3 nucleotide sequence: TGTGCCAGCACCCACCGGGACAGGGGTTGGCACGAGCAGTACTTC. It specifies CASTHRDRGWHEQYF.

About this clone itself: The same CDR3 also results from other DNA sequences found in this sample. V gene TRBV9 combines with J gene TRBJ2-3; 7 bases are shared with TRBD2. The CDR3 runs to 15 residues. Looked up from germline, CDR1 is SGDLS and CDR2 is YYNGEE. The trim removed 0 bases at V and 1 base at J, leaving 2 bases unmatched. CDR3 residues: CASSVAGGGTDTQYF. The DNA of the CDR3 is TGTGCCAGCAGCGTAGCGGGGGGAGGCACAGATACGCAGTATTTT.

This chain connects TRBV27 to TRBJ2-1; tentatively, D is TRBD2 (7 bases). V dropped 3 bases and J dropped 0 bases, with 9 bases sitting between them. The CDR3 loop spans 15 amino acids. CDR1 and CDR2 from the germline V gene are MNHEY and SMNVEV (reference sequence). Here the CDR3 DNA reads TGTGCCAGCAGTTTTGGGGGGGCCTCCTACAATGAGCAGTTCTTC. Amino acids: CASSFGGASYNEQFF.

The V and J genes are TRBV7-9 and TRBJ1-2; D might be TRBD1 (5 bases). Germline V gene lookup returns CDR1 SEHNR and CDR2 FQNEAQ (reference sequence). Trimming cost V 10 bases and J 7 bases, with 19 bases left between them. CDR3 length: 13 amino acids. CDR3 sequence: CATRGEGEAGYTF. CDR3 nucleotide sequence: TGTGCCACCCGGGGGGAAGGTGAGGCTGGCTACACCTTC.

This clone was seen more than once but under ten times. The chain has TRBV4-2 and TRBJ2-1; D possibly corresponds to TRBD2 (5 bases). Germline V CDR1 and CDR2: LGHNA, YNFKEQ. The CDR3 runs to 15 residues. Trimming left V 4 bases short and J 1 base short, with 11 bases between. The CDR3 region has the DNA TGTGCCAGCAGCCCCCAGGACTTTTCCTACAATGAGCAGTTCTTC. Protein: CASSPQDFSYNEQFF.

The chain links TRBV2 to TRBJ2-7, with 11 bases fitting TRBD2. In germline, CDR1 is SNHLY, CDR2 FYNNEI. V dropped 5 bases and J dropped 7; count of bases not matched to a gene: 13. The CDR3 contains 16 residues. CDR3 residues: CASSTGTSGTSKEQYF. CDR3 DNA: TGTGCCAGCAGTACCGGGACTAGCGGTACCTCTAAGGAGCAGTACTTC.

The rearrangement uses TRBV19 and TRBJ2-2, with D perhaps matching TRBD1 (5 bases). The CDR3 runs 16 residues. Trimming cost V 2 bases and J 8 bases, with 18 bases left between them. The germline V gene has CDR1 LNHDA and CDR2 SQIVND (reference sequence). The CDR3 DNA sequence: TGTGCCAGTAGTATACTCCGGTCAGGGTTTACTGGGGAGCTGTTTTTT. It specifies CASSILRSGFTGELFF. Variable domain in full (rest from reference TRBV19 and TRBJ2-2): DGGITQSPKYLFRKEGQNVTLSCEQNLNHDAMYWYRQDPGQGLRLIYYSQIVNDFQKGDIAEGYSVSREKKESFPLTVTSAQKNPTAFYLCASSILRSGFTGELFFGEGSRLTVL.

As concerns this clone: An end of the junction differs from the germline gene, which may be a read error. The chain is built from TRBV30 and TRBJ2-1; D gene unclear. This CDR3 is 12 amino acids long. CDR1 GTSNPN and CDR2 SVGIG come from the germline V gene (reference sequence). The CDR3 loop reads CATDTAYNEQFF. CDR3 DNA sequence: TGCGCAACCGACACGGCCTACAATGAGCAGTTCTTC.

This clone was observed a single time. This chain connects TRBV4-1 to TRBJ2-7; the match to TRBD2 covers 10 bases. The CDR3 extends over 16 amino acids. The ends lost 0 bases at V and 6 bases at J; junction bases unmatched: 8. Per the germline V gene, CDR1 is MGHRA and CDR2 is YSYEKL. This chain's CDR3 is CASSQDPAGGNPEQYF. For the CDR3, the DNA is TGCGCCAGCAGCCAAGATCCAGCGGGAGGGAATCCCGAGCAGTACTTC.

Written as DNA, the CDR3 is TGTGCCAGCAGCCTTCGGGACTCCAGCTCTGGAAACACCATATATTTT. Protein product: CASSLRDSSSGNTIYF. The chain uses TRBV5-5 and TRBJ1-3; maybe TRBD1 (5 bases). V shed 4 bases and J shed 0 bases, with 14 bases lying between them. The V gene's germline CDR1 is SGHKS and CDR2 YYEKEE (reference sequence). The CDR3 totals 16 residues.

The chain joins TRBV10-2 to TRBJ1-1, with D unclear. Germline CDR1 is WSHSY and CDR2 is SAAADI. Trimming left V 0 bases short and J 1 base short, with 6 bases between. This CDR3 comprises 14 residues. The CDR3 reads CASSESRQNTEAFF. The CDR3 bases are TGCGCCAGCAGTGAGTCGAGGCAGAACACTGAAGCTTTCTTT.

The rearrangement links TRBV2 to TRBJ2-2; D is possibly TRBD1 (5 bases). Trimming removed 6 bases from V and 0 bases from J, with 8 bases in between. The germline V gene has CDR1 SNHLY and CDR2 FYNNEI. The CDR3 runs 14 residues. The CDR3: CASRGAANTGELFF. The CDR3 DNA is TGTGCCAGCAGAGGGGCCGCGAACACCGGGGAGCTGTTTTTT.

V gene TRBV5-4 combines with J gene TRBJ2-7, with TRBD2 matching over 11 bases. With 5 bases clipped from V and 4 bases from J, the junction kept 8 bases outside the gene matches. Germline values: CDR1 SGHNT, CDR2 YYREEE (reference sequence). The CDR3 has 15 residues. CDR3 in DNA: TGTGCCAGCAGGGGAACCGGGACTAGCGGATACGAGCAGTACTTC. This translates into CASRGTGTSGYEQYF. The variable domain in full, with the rest retrieved from reference TRBV5-4 and TRBJ2-7, is ETGVTQSPTHLIKTRGQQVTLRCSSQSGHNTVSWYQQALGQGPQFIFQYYREEENGRGNFPPRFSGLQFPNYSSELNVNALELDDSALYLCASRGTGTSGYEQYFGPGTRLTVT.

The V call is TRBV23-1, the J call TRBJ1-5, with 7 positions matching TRBD1. TRBV23-1 is reported as an ORF; its role is uncertain. The junction had 13 bases not matched to a gene; V was cut back by 2 bases and J by 0 bases. CDR3 length: 19 residues. The CDR3 nucleotides are TGCGCCAGCAGTCAAGTAGGAGGACCATCAGGGGGTAGCAATCAGCCCCAGCATTTT. It translates to CASSQVGGPSGGSNQPQHF.

CDR3 region: CASTTGQGQYEQYF. The CDR3 DNA is TGTGCCAGTACCACGGGACAGGGCCAGTACGAGCAGTACTTC. The chain has TRBV19 and TRBJ2-7; 9 bases are a match to TRBD1. From germline, CDR1 is LNHDA and CDR2 SQIVND (reference sequence). This CDR3 has 14 residues. V lost 7 bases and J lost 4; bases outside the gene matches: 8.

The chain recombines TRBV28 with TRBJ1-5; a possible D gene is TRBD1 (6 bases). The ends were cut back, 5 bases at V and 9 bases at J, with 17 bases in the middle. The CDR3 extends over 14 amino acids. Germline-derived CDR1 and CDR2 are MDHEN and SYDVKM. The CDR3 loop is CASSPLTGLRPQHF. In nucleotides, the CDR3 is TGTGCCAGCAGTCCCCTGACAGGTTTGCGGCCCCAGCATTTT.

This clone is a singleton in its sample. The V call is TRBV7-9, the J call TRBJ2-2, with 9 positions matching TRBD1. Germline V gene data show CDR1 as SEHNR and CDR2 as FQNEAQ (reference sequence). The CDR3 is 16 residues long. With V trimmed by 10 bases and J by 4 bases, 13 bases remained unmatched. The chain's CDR3 is CATIPLDRGITGELFF. Here the CDR3 DNA reads TGTGCCACCATACCCCTAGACAGGGGGATCACCGGGGAGCTGTTTTTT.

The gene calls are TRBV5-1 and TRBJ2-3, with 11 bases identical to TRBD2. In germline, CDR1 is SGHRS, CDR2 YFSETQ. The V segment lost 7 bases and the J segment 5 bases; nucleotides outside the gene matches: 9. The CDR3 is 15 residues long. CDR3 region: CASGSLAGDLDTQYF. DNA for the CDR3: TGCGCCAGCGGATCACTAGCGGGGGATCTAGATACGCAGTATTTT.

The CDR3 bases are TGCGCCAGCAGCCAAGATGAGTATCCAGGACTCCTCCCGGGAGATACGCAGTATTTT. It yields the protein CASSQDEYPGLLPGDTQYF. The chain uses TRBV4-1 and TRBJ2-3; D perhaps matches TRBD2 (5 bases). Germline CDR1 and CDR2: MGHRA and YSYEKL. The CDR3 runs to 19 residues. V was shortened by 0 bases and J by 5 bases, with 24 bases between the two germline ends.

V and J are TRBV29-1 and TRBJ2-2; the D gene is possibly TRBD2 (5 bases). The CDR3 sequence is 13 residues long. V was cut by 5 bases and J by 7 bases, with 14 bases left in between. CDR1 is SQVTM and CDR2 is ANQGSEA in the germline V gene. CDR3 bases: TGCAGCGTTTCGGGCCAAGAGGGCGGGGAGCTGTTTTTT. It encodes CSVSGQEGGELFF.

The DNA of the CDR3 is TGTGCCTGGGAACGGGACAGGGGGCTAAACACTGAAGCTTTCTTT. Translating it yields CAWERDRGLNTEAFF. The V gene is TRBV30, the J gene TRBJ1-1; 12 bases fit TRBD1. The trim removed 5 bases at V and 2 bases at J, leaving 6 bases unmatched. The CDR3 covers 15 residues. From germline, CDR1 is GTSNPN and CDR2 SVGIG (reference sequence).

The rearrangement links TRBV19 to TRBJ2-1, with a weak D call TRBD2 (6 bases). The CDR3 length is 10 residues. The ends were cut back, 10 bases at V and 10 bases at J, with 11 bases in the middle. The germline CDR1 and CDR2 sequences are LNHDA and SQIVND (reference sequence). As DNA, the CDR3 is TGTGCCACGGGCCGGGGGGAGCAGTTCTTC. Residues: CATGRGEQFF.

The V and J genes are TRBV4-1 and TRBJ1-1, with TRBD1 matching over 9 bases. The junction had 6 bases not matched to a gene; V was cut back by 5 bases and J by 2 bases. Germline V gene sequence: CDR1 MGHRA, CDR2 YSYEKL. CDR3 length: 15 residues. CDR3 sequence reads: CASSFGTGINTEAFF. DNA for the CDR3: TGCGCCAGCAGCTTCGGGACAGGGATAAACACTGAAGCTTTCTTT.

The V gene is TRBV28, the J gene TRBJ2-3, with 8 bases fitting TRBD2. V was clipped by 6 bases and J by 4 bases; unmatched bases: 6. The CDR3 spans 14 residues. Germline values: CDR1 MDHEN, CDR2 SYDVKM. CDR3 sequence: CASSPIAGPDTQYF. The DNA for the CDR3 is TGTGCCAGCAGCCCGATAGCGGGGCCAGATACGCAGTATTTT.

V is TRBV29-1 and J is TRBJ1-2, with 7 nucleotides matching TRBD1. Trimming removed 5 bases from V and 4 bases from J; junction bases left unmatched: 7. The CDR3 is 13 residues long. Germline loops: CDR1 SQVTM, CDR2 ANQGSEA. CDR3 in DNA: TGCAGCGTTCCGTTGACAGGGTTCTATGGCTACACCTTC. Amino acids: CSVPLTGFYGYTF.

J is TRBJ1-1 and V is TRBV10-1, with 7 bases that match TRBD1. CDR1 is WNHNN and CDR2 is SYGVQD in the germline V gene (reference sequence). This CDR3 has 14 residues. V was clipped by 3 bases and J by 5 bases; unmatched bases: 6. In nucleotides, the CDR3 is TGCGCCAGCAGTGATAGGAGGGGGCAAACTGAAGCTTTCTTT. Translation: CASSDRRGQTEAFF.

V usage is TRBV10-1 and J usage is TRBJ2-7; TRBD2 matches 9 bases. CDR1 WNHNN and CDR2 SYGVQD come from the germline V gene (reference sequence). With 8 bases clipped from V and 5 bases from J, the junction kept 19 bases outside the gene matches. This CDR3 spans 17 amino acids. For the CDR3, the DNA is TGCGCCAGCGCCTCGTGGGCTAGCGGGACCCTATCTGACGAGCAGTACTTC. It is translated as CASASWASGTLSDEQYF.

J is TRBJ2-1 and V is TRBV2; 8 nucleotides align to TRBD2. V lost 5 bases and J lost 1; bases outside the gene matches: 10. Per germline, CDR1 SNHLY and CDR2 FYNNEI. This CDR3 is 17 amino acids long. The CDR3 here is CASSIAGIRVSYNEQFF. The CDR3 bases are TGTGCCAGCAGTATAGCGGGGATTAGGGTATCCTACAATGAGCAGTTCTTC. Drawing the rest from reference TRBV2 and TRBJ2-1, the complete variable domain is EPEVTQTPSHQVTQMGQEVILRCVPISNHLYFYWYRQILGQKVEFLVSFYNNEISEKSEIFDDQFSVERPDGSNFTLKIRSTKLEDSAMYFCASSIAGIRVSYNEQFFGPGTRLTVL.

The chain combines TRBV4-1 with TRBJ2-1; D gene unclear. Trimming removed 2 bases from V and 4 bases from J, with 6 bases in between. In germline, CDR1 is MGHRA, CDR2 YSYEKL. CDR3 length equals 13 residues. The CDR3 DNA sequence: TGCGCCAGCAGCCAATTCCCATACAATGAGCAGTTCTTC. It translates to CASSQFPYNEQFF.